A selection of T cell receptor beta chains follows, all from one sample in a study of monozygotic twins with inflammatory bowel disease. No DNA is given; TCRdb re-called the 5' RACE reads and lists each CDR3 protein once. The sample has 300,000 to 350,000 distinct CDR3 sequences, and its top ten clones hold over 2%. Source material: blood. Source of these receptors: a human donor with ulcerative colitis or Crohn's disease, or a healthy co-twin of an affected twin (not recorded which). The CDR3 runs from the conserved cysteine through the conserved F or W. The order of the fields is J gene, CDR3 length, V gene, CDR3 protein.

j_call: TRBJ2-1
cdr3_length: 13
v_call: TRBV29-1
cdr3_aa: CSVGGGNYNEQFF

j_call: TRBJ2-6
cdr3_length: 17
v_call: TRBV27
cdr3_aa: CASSLLYSSSGANVLTF

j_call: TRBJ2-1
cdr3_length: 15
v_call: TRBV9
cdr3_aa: CASSVSSGTNNEQFF

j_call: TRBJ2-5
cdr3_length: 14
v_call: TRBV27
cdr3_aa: CASSRGSPGEIQYF

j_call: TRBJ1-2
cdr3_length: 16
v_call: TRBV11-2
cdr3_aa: CASSSPGTRSNYGYTF

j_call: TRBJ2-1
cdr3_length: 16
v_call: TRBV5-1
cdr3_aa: CASSLVMAGPYNEQFF

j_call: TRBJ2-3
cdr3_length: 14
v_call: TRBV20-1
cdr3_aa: CSAFRTEGTDTQYF

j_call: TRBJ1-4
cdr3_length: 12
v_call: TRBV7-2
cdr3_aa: CASSFSGEKLFF

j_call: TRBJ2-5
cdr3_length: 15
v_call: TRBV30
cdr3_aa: CAWSVPTAGPETQYF

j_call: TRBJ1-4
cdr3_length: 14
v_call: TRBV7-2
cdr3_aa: CASSLNGKNEKLFF

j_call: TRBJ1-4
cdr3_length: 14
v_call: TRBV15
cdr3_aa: CATSRGRPNEKLFF

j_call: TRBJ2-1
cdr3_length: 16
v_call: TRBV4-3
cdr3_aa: CASSQDWGPSDNEQFF

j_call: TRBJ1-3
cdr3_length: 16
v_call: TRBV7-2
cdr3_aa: CASSLPTGISGNTIYF

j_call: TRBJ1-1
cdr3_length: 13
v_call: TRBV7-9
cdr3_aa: CASSLGTGPEAFF

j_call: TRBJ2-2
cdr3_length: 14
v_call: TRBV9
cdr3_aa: CASTQQTIPGELFF

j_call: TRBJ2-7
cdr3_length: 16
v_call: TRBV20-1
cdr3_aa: CSARDLGLADFYEQYF

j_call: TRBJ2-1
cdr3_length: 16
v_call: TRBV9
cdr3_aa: CASSVTASGTYNEQFF

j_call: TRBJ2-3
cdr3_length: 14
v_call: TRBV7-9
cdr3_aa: CASSPPILADTQYF

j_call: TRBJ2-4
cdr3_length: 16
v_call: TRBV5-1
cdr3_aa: CASSLGPGGQGNIQYF

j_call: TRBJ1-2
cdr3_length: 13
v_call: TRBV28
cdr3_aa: CASSLRGPYGYTF

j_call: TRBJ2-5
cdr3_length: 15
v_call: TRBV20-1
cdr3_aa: CSASGTSGLRETQYF

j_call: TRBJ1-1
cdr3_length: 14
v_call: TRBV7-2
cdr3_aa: CASSLQYKNTEAFF

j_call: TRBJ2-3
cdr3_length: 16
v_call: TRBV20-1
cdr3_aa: CSASRAANQGTDTQYF

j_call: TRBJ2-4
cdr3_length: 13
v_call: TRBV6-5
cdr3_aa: CASSRAAANIQYF

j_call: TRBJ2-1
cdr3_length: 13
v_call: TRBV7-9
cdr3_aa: CASSPGLPPEQFF

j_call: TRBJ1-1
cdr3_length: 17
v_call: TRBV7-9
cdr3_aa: CASSPRRTAEKNTEAFF

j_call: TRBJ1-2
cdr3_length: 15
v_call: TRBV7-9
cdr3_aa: CASSDTRDRLEGYTF

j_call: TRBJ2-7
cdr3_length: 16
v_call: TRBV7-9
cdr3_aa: CASSHILTGTTYEQYF

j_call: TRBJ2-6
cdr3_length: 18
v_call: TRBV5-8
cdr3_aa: CASSLAGRRPSGANVLTF

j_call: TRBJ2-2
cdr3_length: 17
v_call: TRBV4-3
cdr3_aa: CASSQEFGGLNTGELFF

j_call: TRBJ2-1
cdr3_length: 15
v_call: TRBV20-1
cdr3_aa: CSAYAGGSSYNEQFF

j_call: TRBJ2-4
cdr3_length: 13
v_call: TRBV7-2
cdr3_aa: CASSGEWVGIQYF

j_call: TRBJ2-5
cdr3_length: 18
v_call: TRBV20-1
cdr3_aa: CSARDLSVRRTVGETQYF

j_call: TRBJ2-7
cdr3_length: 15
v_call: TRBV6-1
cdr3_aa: CASSPRDRVSYEQYF

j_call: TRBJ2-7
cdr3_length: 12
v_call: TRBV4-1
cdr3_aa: CASSHGGPEQYF

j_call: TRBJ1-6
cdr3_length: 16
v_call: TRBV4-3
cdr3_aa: CASSQSGTAYNSPLHF